Shown below are 20 T cell receptor beta chains from a single sample sequenced in a study of blood T cell repertoires in COVID-19. Assay: immunoSEQ multiplex PCR; the TCRdb copy retains only in-frame clones and omits some. This repertoire shows around 300,000 clones, over 75% found once; its top ten account for around 10%. Sequencing was carried out using peripheral blood. These receptors all come from a woman aged 70-85 years with acute or convalescent COVID-19.

This rearrangement joins TRBV15 to TRBJ2-7, with D perhaps matching TRBD2 (5 bases). Germline CDR1 LNHNV, CDR2 YYDKDF (reference sequence). The CDR3 sequence is 13 residues long. The V gene lost 8 bases and the J gene lost 0 bases, with 11 bases spanning the gap. CDR3 bases: TGTGCCACCTCGTTTGGGAGCTCCTACGAGCAGTACTTC. It specifies CATSFGSSYEQYF.

Details on this clone: Other DNA sequences of this sample code for an identical CDR3. The chain carries TRBV12-3 or TRBV12-4 and TRBJ2-2, with D maybe TRBD1 (5 bases). The V gene lost 3 bases and the J gene lost 5 bases, with 7 bases spanning the gap. The CDR3 is 13 residues long. The CDR3 DNA is TGTGCCAGCAGTTTTGCAGGGACCGGGGAGCTGTTTTTT. It codes for CASSFAGTGELFF.

V usage is TRBV11-3 and J usage is TRBJ2-3, with D perhaps matching TRBD2 (7 bases). Germline V gene sequence: CDR1 SGHNT, CDR2 YENEEA. The CDR3 runs 15 residues. The V and J ends lost 0 bases and 2 bases respectively, with 9 bases between them. CDR3 in amino acids: CASSLEGGPTDTQYF. CDR3 nucleotide sequence: TGTGCCAGCAGCTTAGAGGGGGGGCCCACAGATACGCAGTATTTT.

The genes are TRBV30 and TRBJ2-3; 9 nucleotides match TRBD2. The CDR3 totals 15 residues. V lost 2 bases, J lost 1 base, and 4 bases stayed unmatched. Germline V gene data show CDR1 as GTSNPN and CDR2 as SVGIG (reference sequence). The chain's CDR3 is CAWSKASGGTDTQYF. In DNA form, the CDR3 reads TGTGCCTGGAGTAAGGCTAGCGGGGGCACAGATACGCAGTATTTT. Full variable domain (remainder filled in from reference TRBV30 and TRBJ2-3): SQTIHQWPATLVQPVGSPLSLECTVEGTSNPNLYWYRQAAGRGLQLLFYSVGIGQISSEVPQNLSASRPQDRQFILSSKKLLLSDSGFYLCAWSKASGGTDTQYFGPGTRLTVL.

This sequence joins TRBV11-2 and TRBJ2-7; 8 bases fit TRBD2. The CDR3 is 17 residues long. V dropped 1 base and J dropped 4; count of bases not matched to a gene: 12. Germline V gene sequence: CDR1 SGHAT, CDR2 FQNNGV. This chain's CDR3 is CASSLGSSRAGGYEQYF. In DNA form, the CDR3 reads TGTGCCAGCAGCTTAGGCTCCTCCCGGGCGGGGGGATACGAGCAGTACTTC.

A few counts support this clone. The gene calls are TRBV6-4 and TRBJ1-6; 9 positions agree with TRBD1. J gave up 13 bases and V 6 bases, and 7 bases lay outside the gene matches. CDR1 is MRHNA, CDR2 SNTAGT, per germline. This CDR3 contains 13 residues. The CDR3 sequence is CASSFRTGDPLHF. CDR3 nucleotide sequence: TGTGCCAGCAGCTTCCGGACAGGGGATCCCCTCCACTTT.

The chain has TRBV28 and TRBJ1-3; D remains ambiguous. The CDR3 spans 14 residues. Per the germline V gene, CDR1 is MDHEN and CDR2 is SYDVKM. Deletions cut 7 bases from V and 2 bases from J, with 12 bases between. The CDR3 region is CASTLGRTGNTIYF. The CDR3 DNA follows: TGTGCCAGCACCTTGGGGAGGACTGGAAACACCATATATTTT. Combining the CDR3 with reference TRBV28 and TRBJ1-3 gives the whole variable domain DVKVTQSSRYLVKRTGEKVFLECVQDMDHENMFWYRQDPGLGLRLIYFSYDVKMKEKGDIPEGYSVSREKKERFSLILESASTNQTSMYLCASTLGRTGNTIYFGEGSWLTVV.

V and J are TRBV7-9 and TRBJ2-1; the match to TRBD1 covers 7 bases. There are 16 residues in the CDR3. The germline gives CDR1 SEHNR, CDR2 FQNEAQ (reference sequence). J was trimmed by 8 bases and V by 5 bases; bases with no gene match: 15. CDR3 DNA sequence: TGTGCCAGCAGCCCGCACCCCCGACAGGGTGGCGATGAGCAGTTCTTC. This codes for CASSPHPRQGGDEQFF.

The rearrangement links TRBV28 to TRBJ1-2; D remains ambiguous. V was pared by 4 bases and J by 7 bases, with 4 bases between. Germline CDR1 reads MDHEN; CDR2 reads SYDVKM. The CDR3 extends over 10 amino acids. The CDR3 is CASSSRGYTF. The CDR3 DNA follows: TGTGCCAGCAGTTCTCGTGGCTACACCTTC.

The V and J genes are TRBV12-3 or TRBV12-4 and TRBJ2-3, with D unclear. Trimming took 3 bases from V and 1 from J, leaving 5 bases between them. The CDR3 loop spans 13 amino acids. This CDR3 reads CASSLSGTDTQYF. CDR3 nucleotides: TGTGCCAGCAGTTTGTCGGGCACAGATACGCAGTATTTT.

CDR3 amino acids: CASSPEGGDNSPLHF. In DNA, the CDR3 is TGCGCCAGCAGCCCCGAGGGAGGGGATAATTCACCCCTCCACTTT. The rearrangement joins TRBV5-1 to TRBJ1-6; maybe TRBD1 (5 bases). Germline-derived CDR1 and CDR2 are SGHRS and YFSETQ. Trimming left V 4 bases short and J 5 bases short, with 13 bases between. The CDR3 length is 15 residues.

In regard to this clone: Other nucleotide sequences in the sample specify the same CDR3. The CDR3 protein is CASSPQGETQYF. The CDR3 bases are TGTGCCAGCTCCCCTCAGGGGGAGACCCAGTACTTC. The gene calls are TRBV18 and TRBJ2-5, with D maybe TRBD1 (6 bases). Trimming took 6 bases from V and 5 from J, leaving 10 bases between them. In germline, CDR1 is KGHSH, CDR2 LQKENI. There are 12 residues in the CDR3.

The chain carries TRBV7-8 and TRBJ2-1; 11 bases are a match to TRBD2. Trimming at V came to 5 bases and at J to 10 bases, leaving 16 bases not matched to a gene. CDR1 SGHVS and CDR2 FQNEAQ come from the germline V gene. The CDR3 is 17 amino acids. DNA of the CDR3: TGTGCCAGCAGCCCAAGGGTGGCTAGCGGGGGGTATCGAGAGCAGTTCTTC. Encoded protein: CASSPRVASGGYREQFF.

This clone was recorded only once. The chain combines TRBV20-1 with TRBJ1-5, with 8 bases matching TRBD1. Germline values: CDR1 DFQATT, CDR2 SNEGSKA (reference sequence). This CDR3 is 14 amino acids long. Trimming took 3 bases from V and 0 from J; bases not matched to a gene: 1. The CDR3 coding sequence is TGCAGTGCTAGTCAGGGGGCTAGCAATCAGCCCCAGCATTTT. It is translated as CSASQGASNQPQHF.

The V and J genes are TRBV5-4 and TRBJ2-1; no firm D call. The CDR3 loop spans 12 amino acids. Trimming took off 5 bases at V and 8 bases at J, with 11 bases between the two ends. Germline CDR1 is SGHNT and CDR2 is YYREEE (reference sequence). The DNA for the CDR3 is TGTGCCAGCAGACTCACGGGTGATGAGCAGTTCTTC. Its translation is CASRLTGDEQFF.

This chain links TRBV6-5 with TRBJ1-4, with a possible D match to TRBD1 (5 bases). Germline V gene data show CDR1 as MNHEY and CDR2 as SVGAGI. Trimming took 6 bases from V and 7 from J, leaving 15 bases between them. The CDR3 has 14 amino acids. In DNA, the CDR3 is TGTGCCAGCAGAACTGACAGTACAGGTGAAAAACTGTTTTTT. As protein: CASRTDSTGEKLFF.

The gene calls are TRBV27 and TRBJ1-1; TRBD1 aligns across 10 bases. The length of the CDR3 is 13 residues. Germline V gene sequence: CDR1 MNHEY, CDR2 SMNVEV (reference sequence). Trimming cost V 8 bases and J 6 bases; bases outside gene matches: 6. The CDR3 nucleotides are TGTGCCAGCGGAAGACAGGGGGCAGCTGAAGCTTTCTTT. It specifies CASGRQGAAEAFF.

CDR3 bases: TGTGCCAGCAGCCCGGGACTAGCGGTAGATACGCAGTATTTT. Its protein is CASSPGLAVDTQYF. V usage is TRBV7-2 and J usage is TRBJ2-3, with 11 positions matching TRBD2. In germline, CDR1 is SGHTA, CDR2 FQGNSA. V dropped 5 bases and J dropped 5; count of bases not matched to a gene: 3. The CDR3 is 14 amino acids.

Notes on this clone: The same CDR3 also results from other DNA sequences found in this sample. The rearrangement joins TRBV5-1 to TRBJ1-1; 7 nucleotides agree with TRBD1. CDR3 length: 15 amino acids. Germline V gives CDR1 SGHRS, CDR2 YFSETQ. V shed 4 bases, J shed 1 base, and the junction held 7 bases outside the gene matches. DNA for the CDR3: TGCGCCAGCAGCCCCCTACAGGGGACGAACACTGAAGCTTTCTTT. Translating gives CASSPLQGTNTEAFF.

J is TRBJ2-7 and V is TRBV11-2, with 8 bases matching TRBD2. With 5 bases clipped from V and 1 base from J, the junction kept 10 bases outside the gene matches. The germline V gene encodes CDR1 SGHAT and CDR2 FQNNGV. This CDR3 is built from 16 residues. CDR3 bases: TGTGCCAGCAGCCGGGGGGGCCGATCGATATCCTACGAGCAGTACTTC. Protein sequence: CASSRGGRSISYEQYF.